The source of this T cell receptor beta chain is a study of OX40 agonist ivuxolimab in advanced cancers. Generated by immunoSEQ multiplex PCR, the TCRdb table keeps only in-frame clones and is missing some. The sample comprises over 25,000 clones, about four fifths of which are singletons, and about 34% rests with the top ten. Germline V gene data show CDR1 as PRHDT and CDR2 as FYEKMQ (reference sequence). There are 15 residues in the CDR3. J lost 2 bases, V lost 2 bases, and 2 bases had no gene match. The gene calls are TRBV13 and TRBJ2-5; 10 bases match TRBD1. The TCR sequence derives from an adult with an advanced solid tumor such as melanoma, head and neck, liver or kidney cancer. The material was CD4+ or CD8+ T cells sorted from blood, obtained in a trial of the OX40 agonist ivuxolimab. Here the CDR3 reads CASSLRTGGQETQYF. For the CDR3, the DNA is TGTGCCAGCAGCTTAAGGACAGGGGGGCAAGAGACCCAGTACTTC.